Each of the 32 T cell receptor beta chains below was sequenced from the same sample in a study of radiotherapy plus CTLA-4 blockade in lung cancer. Assay used: immunoSEQ multiplex PCR; TCRdb lists only in-frame clones, some missing. This repertoire shows 90,000 to 130,000 clones, roughly 80% found once; its top ten account for roughly 3.1%. The specimen was peripheral blood, collected from a patient treated with radiotherapy plus ipilimumab. All receptors come from a human donor with non-small cell lung cancer that progressed on radiotherapy plus ipilimumab. Some clones in this sample may be carry-over from other donors' samples.

This clone has more than one count but fewer than ten. The CDR3 loop is CASSLRPRDGYTF. The DNA for the CDR3 is TGTGCCAGCAGCTTAAGGCCCAGGGATGGCTACACCTTC. The chain carries TRBV7-3 and TRBJ1-2; D may be TRBD1 (5 bases). Trimming stripped 1 base from V and 6 bases from J, with 9 bases between. The CDR3 consists of 13 residues. Germline lookup yields CDR1 SGHTA and CDR2 FQGTGA.

V and J are TRBV28 and TRBJ2-7; 11 bases line up with TRBD1. Per germline, CDR1 MDHEN and CDR2 SYDVKM. V lost 6 bases, J lost 2 bases, and 3 bases stayed unmatched. The CDR3 length is 14 residues. The CDR3 spells CASSPGQGAYEQYF. DNA of the CDR3: TGTGCCAGCAGCCCGGGACAGGGGGCCTACGAGCAGTACTTC.

The chain joins TRBV18 to TRBJ2-1; D call uncertain. The CDR3 has 17 amino acids. The germline V and J ends were trimmed by 8 bases and 6 bases, with 26 bases remaining between them. Germline V CDR1 and CDR2: KGHSH, LQKENI. CDR3 amino acids: CASTTTLRVARANEQFF. The CDR3 DNA sequence: TGTGCCAGCACTACAACCCTAAGGGTTGCTCGGGCCAATGAGCAGTTCTTC.

The chain combines TRBV6-5 with TRBJ2-5; D call uncertain. CDR3 length equals 15 residues. Germline CDR1 and CDR2: MNHEY and SVGAGI. V was clipped by 2 bases and J by 1 base, with 11 bases between them. CDR3 protein: CASSYKFGSQETQYF. DNA for the CDR3: TGTGCCAGCAGTTACAAGTTCGGCAGCCAAGAGACCCAGTACTTC.

This clone was seen only a few times. The chain recombines TRBV9 with TRBJ1-1; 8 bases agree with TRBD1. CDR1 SGDLS and CDR2 YYNGEE come from the germline V gene. Trimming cost V 3 bases and J 1 base; bases outside gene matches: 11. This CDR3 has 17 residues. CDR3 sequence (DNA): TGTGCCAGCAGCGCCCTTATGACAGGGGTGTGGAACACTGAAGCTTTCTTT. Translating gives CASSALMTGVWNTEAFF.

V usage is TRBV30 and J usage is TRBJ2-3; D call uncertain. The V gene lost 4 bases and the J gene lost 5 bases, with 10 bases spanning the gap. Germline CDR1 and CDR2: GTSNPN and SVGIG (reference sequence). CDR3 length: 12 amino acids. The CDR3 loop reads CAWTVLGDTQYF. For the CDR3, the DNA is TGTGCCTGGACCGTCCTCGGAGATACGCAGTATTTT. The full variable domain, rest sourced from reference TRBV30 and TRBJ2-3, is SQTIHQWPATLVQPVGSPLSLECTVEGTSNPNLYWYRQAAGRGLQLLFYSVGIGQISSEVPQNLSASRPQDRQFILSSKKLLLSDSGFYLCAWTVLGDTQYFGPGTRLTVL.

The rearrangement joins TRBV6-1 to TRBJ1-2, with TRBD1 as a possible D gene (6 bases). V was shortened by 2 bases and J by 4 bases, with 11 bases between the two germline ends. CDR3 length: 14 amino acids. The germline CDR1 and CDR2 sequences are MNHNS and SASEGT. CDR3 loop: CASSERGLSYGYTF. In DNA form, the CDR3 reads TGTGCCAGCAGTGAACGGGGGCTCAGCTATGGCTACACCTTC.

The chain combines TRBV7-2 with TRBJ2-2; D is unresolved. The V end lost 2 bases, the J end lost 0 bases, and 7 bases lay between the germline ends. The CDR3 loop spans 15 amino acids. CDR1 SGHTA and CDR2 FQGNSA come from the germline V gene. The CDR3 reads CASSLQPSNTGELFF. CDR3 DNA: TGTGCCAGCAGCTTACAGCCCTCGAACACCGGGGAGCTGTTTTTT. Together with reference TRBV7-2 and TRBJ2-2, the CDR3 gives the full variable domain: GAGVSQSPSNKVTEKGKDVELRCDPISGHTALYWYRQSLGQGLEFLIYFQGNSAPDKSGLPSDRFSAERTGGSVSTLTIQRTQQEDSAVYLCASSLQPSNTGELFFGEGSRLTVL.

This chain links TRBV19 with TRBJ2-7; D is uncertain. The germline CDR1 and CDR2 sequences are LNHDA and SQIVND (reference sequence). CDR3 length: 15 amino acids. Trimming shortened V by 6 bases and J by 2 bases, and 17 bases separated the two germline ends. This CDR3 reads CASRLSLAPTYEQYF. The CDR3 bases are TGTGCCAGTAGACTAAGTCTGGCACCCACCTACGAGCAGTACTTC.

This clone was found once. V gene TRBV18 combines with J gene TRBJ1-5; D may be TRBD1 (5 bases). CDR1 and CDR2 from the germline V gene are KGHSH and LQKENI. This CDR3 contains 15 residues. V lost 1 base and J lost 5, with 12 bases in between. In DNA, the CDR3 is TGTGCCAGCTCACCACAACAGGTTCCGGATCAGCCCCAGCATTTT. Its translation is CASSPQQVPDQPQHF.

This chain links TRBV10-3 with TRBJ1-2; weak D call: TRBD1 (5 bases). From germline, CDR1 is ENHRY and CDR2 SYGVKD. Trimming removed 8 bases from V and 4 bases from J, with 11 bases in between. The CDR3 is 12 residues long. The CDR3 region has the DNA TGTGCCATCTGGGGGAGCTTCTATGGCTACACCTTC. Translated, it gives CAIWGSFYGYTF.

V gene TRBV29-1 combines with J gene TRBJ2-3; possibly TRBD2 for D (7 bases). In germline, CDR1 is SQVTM, CDR2 ANQGSEA. The ends were cut back, 7 bases at V and 3 bases at J, with 14 bases in the middle. This CDR3 comprises 13 residues. CDR3 loop: CSALGGATDTQYF. In DNA form, the CDR3 reads TGCAGCGCGCTAGGGGGGGCAACAGATACGCAGTATTTT.

V gene TRBV30 combines with J gene TRBJ1-1; no clear D. V was pared by 2 bases and J by 0 bases, with 7 bases between. CDR1 and CDR2 (germline): GTSNPN, SVGIG (reference sequence). The CDR3 totals 13 residues. Here the CDR3 DNA reads TGTGCCTGGAGTCTCGGCCTGAACACTGAAGCTTTCTTT. It codes for CAWSLGLNTEAFF.

The chain uses TRBV6-1 and TRBJ1-1, with D hard to call. The CDR3 contains 13 residues. Germline V CDR1 and CDR2: MNHNS, SASEGT. With 4 bases removed from V and 2 bases from J, the gap between germline ends came to 8 bases. CDR3 DNA sequence: TGTGCCAGCAGTGCAACAGATAACACTGAAGCTTTCTTT. It encodes CASSATDNTEAFF.

This chain links TRBV5-1 with TRBJ2-7; D uncertain. Trimming stripped 5 bases from V and 4 bases from J, with 19 bases between. Germline CDR1 and CDR2: SGHRS and YFSETQ. The CDR3 runs 15 residues. The CDR3 sequence: CASRRTRTALYEQYF. The CDR3 coding sequence is TGCGCCAGCAGGCGTACCCGGACGGCGCTTTACGAGCAGTACTTC.

The chain recombines TRBV28 with TRBJ2-3; TRBD2 might be the D (7 bases). The germline V and J ends were trimmed by 10 bases and 2 bases, with 16 bases remaining between them. Germline V lookup: CDR1 MDHEN, CDR2 SYDVKM. This CDR3 comprises 14 residues. CDR3 in amino acids: CATGYAGATDTQYF. The CDR3 DNA reads as TGTGCCACAGGATACGCGGGGGCCACAGATACGCAGTATTTT.

The chain is built from TRBV6-5 and TRBJ2-1; D tentatively reads TRBD1 or TRBD2 (6 bases each). Germline V CDR1 and CDR2: MNHEY, SVGAGI. This CDR3 has 15 amino acids. The V and J ends lost 6 bases and 8 bases respectively, with 20 bases between them. CDR3 protein: CASRALGSGGDEQFF. CDR3 nucleotide sequence: TGTGCCAGCAGAGCCCTAGGTTCCGGGGGCGATGAGCAGTTCTTC.

The J gene is TRBJ2-5, the V gene TRBV28; 8 bases agree with TRBD1. The CDR3 totals 16 residues. V was pared by 7 bases and J by 5 bases, with 15 bases of the junction left unmatched. Per germline, CDR1 MDHEN and CDR2 SYDVKM. The CDR3 loop reads CASNQSNRGSWETQYF. CDR3 in DNA: TGTGCCAGCAACCAATCCAACAGGGGGAGTTGGGAGACCCAGTACTTC.

The chain carries TRBV6-1 and TRBJ1-1; D is unresolved. In germline, CDR1 is MNHNS, CDR2 SASEGT. The CDR3 is 14 residues long. Trimming stripped 2 bases from V and 3 bases from J, with 10 bases between. The DNA for the CDR3 is TGTGCCAGCAGTGAAAAGGACTCGTACACTGAAGCTTTCTTT. Translated, it gives CASSEKDSYTEAFF.

A few counts support this clone. The gene calls are TRBV4-1 and TRBJ2-5; D is unresolved. Germline loops: CDR1 MGHRA, CDR2 YSYEKL. The V end lost 0 bases, the J end lost 5 bases, and 4 bases lay between the germline ends. The CDR3 consists of 12 residues. This CDR3 is CASSQDFETQYF. The CDR3 DNA follows: TGCGCCAGCAGCCAAGATTTTGAGACCCAGTACTTC.

This clone turned up a few times. This rearrangement joins TRBV6-5 to TRBJ1-2; D is perhaps TRBD1 (5 bases). The V gene's germline CDR1 is MNHEY and CDR2 SVGAGI. Between the trimmed V and J ends, which lost 7 bases and 4 bases, there was a span of 13 bases. The CDR3 is 13 amino acids. CDR3 in DNA: TGTGCCAGCAATTCGGGGGAGAGCTATGGCTACACCTTC. Translating gives CASNSGESYGYTF.

The chain recombines TRBV5-6 with TRBJ2-1, with a weak D call TRBD1 (6 bases). V lost 4 bases and J 2 bases, leaving 19 bases between the germline ends. CDR1 is SGHDT, CDR2 YYEEEE, per germline. The CDR3 loop spans 17 amino acids. The CDR3, as DNA: TGTGCCAGCAGCCGTTCTGGGGCAGGGGCCCCCTACAATGAGCAGTTCTTC. It is translated as CASSRSGAGAPYNEQFF.

The chain joins TRBV5-1 to TRBJ2-5; 7 bases are shared with TRBD1. Matching the DNA end better, TRBJ2-7 makes the J call doubtful. Germline V gene data show CDR1 as SGHRS and CDR2 as YFSETQ. The length of the CDR3 is 15 residues. CDR3 sequence: CASSKIPGQSYEQYF. In DNA form, the CDR3 reads TGCGCCAGCAGCAAGATTCCGGGACAGAGCTACGAGCAGTACTTC.

The chain employs TRBV5-1 and TRBJ2-2, with a possible D match to TRBD2 (5 bases). Germline-derived CDR1 and CDR2 are SGHRS and YFSETQ. CDR3 size: 14 residues. The V end lost 4 bases, the J end lost 4 bases, and 11 bases lay between the germline ends. CDR3 region: CASSVTSGTGELFF. The CDR3 DNA reads TGCGCCAGCAGCGTTACCAGCGGCACCGGGGAGCTGTTTTTT.

The V and J genes are TRBV2 and TRBJ2-7; D possibly corresponds to TRBD1 (5 bases). The CDR3 contains 10 residues. CDR1 and CDR2 from the germline V gene are SNHLY and FYNNEI. Between the trimmed V and J ends, which lost 8 bases and 4 bases, there was a span of 6 bases. CDR3 loop: CASGQYEQYF. Written as DNA, the CDR3 is TGTGCCAGCGGACAATACGAGCAGTACTTC.

V gene TRBV28 combines with J gene TRBJ1-5; tentative D call: TRBD1 (6 bases). Per germline, CDR1 MDHEN and CDR2 SYDVKM. Trimming took 6 bases from V and 7 from J, leaving 16 bases between them. The CDR3 is 14 amino acids. CDR3 DNA: TGTGCCAGCAGAACACCGGGGGCTGAACAGCCCCAGCATTTT. The encoded protein is CASRTPGAEQPQHF.

This rearrangement joins TRBV6-5 to TRBJ2-1; perhaps TRBD1 as D (6 bases). V lost 6 bases and J 6 bases, leaving 18 bases between the germline ends. Germline V lookup: CDR1 MNHEY, CDR2 SVGAGI. This CDR3 comprises 15 residues. The CDR3 protein is CASRDTGTLGNEQFF. Written as DNA, the CDR3 is TGTGCCAGCAGAGATACCGGGACATTAGGCAATGAGCAGTTCTTC.

The CDR3 region has the DNA TGCGCCAGCAGCCACTCCCCCGGGCAAGGGGAAAGCAATCAGCCCCAGCATTTT. Translating gives CASSHSPGQGESNQPQHF. This rearrangement joins TRBV4-3 to TRBJ1-5; D is perhaps TRBD1 (5 bases). V was trimmed by 3 bases and J by 1 base, leaving 19 bases between them. Germline V CDR1 and CDR2: LGHNA, YSLEER. The CDR3 is 18 residues long.

V gene TRBV19 combines with J gene TRBJ2-7; 9 bases agree with TRBD2. Per germline, CDR1 LNHDA and CDR2 SQIVND (reference sequence). This CDR3 has 15 residues. The ends lost 6 bases at V and 2 bases at J; junction bases unmatched: 8. The CDR3 region is CASRPKRGVAYEQYF. The CDR3 DNA follows: TGTGCCAGTAGGCCGAAGCGGGGGGTCGCCTACGAGCAGTACTTC.

CDR3 sequence reads: CASSFQRGGYNEQFF. The CDR3 nucleotides read TGCGCCAGCAGCTTCCAGCGGGGGGGATACAATGAGCAGTTCTTC. The chain joins TRBV5-1 to TRBJ2-1; the match to TRBD2 covers 10 bases. V lost 2 bases and J lost 4; bases outside the gene matches: 3. Germline-derived CDR1 and CDR2 are SGHRS and YFSETQ. CDR3 length equals 15 residues.

This clone was found a few times. The CDR3 is CASSLDPRAGAYNEQFF. The CDR3 DNA follows: TGTGCCAGCAGCTTGGATCCGAGAGCAGGGGCCTACAATGAGCAGTTCTTC. The rearrangement uses TRBV5-4 and TRBJ2-1; maybe TRBD1 (6 bases). V shed 0 bases and J shed 2 bases, with 15 bases lying between them. There are 17 residues in the CDR3. Germline lookup yields CDR1 SGHNT and CDR2 YYREEE (reference sequence).

The V gene is TRBV15, the J gene TRBJ2-5; D is possibly TRBD1 (6 bases). V shed 0 bases and J shed 0 bases, with 8 bases lying between them. The germline V gene encodes CDR1 LNHNV and CDR2 YYDKDF (reference sequence). The CDR3 extends over 15 amino acids. The CDR3 region has the DNA TGTGCCACCAGCAGAGATACAGGGTACCAAGAGACCCAGTACTTC. Protein sequence: CATSRDTGYQETQYF. The variable domain in full, with the rest retrieved from reference TRBV15 and TRBJ2-5, is DAMVIQNPRYQVTQFGKPVTLSCSQTLNHNVMYWYQQKSSQAPKLLFHYYDKDFNNEADTPDNFQSRRPNTSFCFLDIRSPGLGDTAMYLCATSRDTGYQETQYFGPGTRLLVL.